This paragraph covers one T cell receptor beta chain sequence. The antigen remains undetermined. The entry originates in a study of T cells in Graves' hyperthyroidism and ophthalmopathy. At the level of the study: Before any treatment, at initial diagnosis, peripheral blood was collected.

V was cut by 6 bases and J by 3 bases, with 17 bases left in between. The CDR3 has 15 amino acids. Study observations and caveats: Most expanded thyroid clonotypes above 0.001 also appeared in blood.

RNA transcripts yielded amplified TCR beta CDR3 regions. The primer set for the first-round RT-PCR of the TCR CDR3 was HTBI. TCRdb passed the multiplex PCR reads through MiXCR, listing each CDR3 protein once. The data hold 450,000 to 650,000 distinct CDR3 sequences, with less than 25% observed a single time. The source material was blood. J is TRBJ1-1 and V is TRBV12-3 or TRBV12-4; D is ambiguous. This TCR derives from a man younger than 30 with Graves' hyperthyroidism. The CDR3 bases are TGTGCCAGCAGCCGGGGTCCAACTGGGGACACTGAAGCTTTCTTT. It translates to CASSRGPTGDTEAFF.